This TCR beta chain was obtained from a study of cytomegalovirus exposure and HLA in healthy donors (dated 2017 in TCRdb). For the study in its entirety: An earlier analysis of approximately 550 of the donors reported 250 to 350 Gb of sequence data and around 120 million unique TCR beta sequences from about 200 million T cells. A later analysis re-analyzed previously published TCR beta repertoires from approximately 670 donors and added high-resolution HLA genotyping to study TCR occurrence patterns. The genetic ancestry cluster associated with self-reported Caucasian donors included about four fifths of the 398 genotyped donors. HLA typing covered class I and class II loci at four-digit resolution. The T cell repertoires of around 670 subjects were profiled by immunosequencing and related to cytomegalovirus serostatus. To predict cytomegalovirus infection status, the study combined high-throughput TCR immunosequencing, statistical association of individual TCRs with disease status, and machine learning. The study aimed to test whether signatures of past pathogen exposure could be identified by cataloging public T cell receptors. A later genetic analysis used genome-wide SNP genotypes for about 60% of the roughly 700 donors, treating that subset as a discovery cohort. Every repertoire in the discovery cohort had been generated on one and the same sequencing platform. The later analysis used no new phenotypic data to find candidate immune exposures, relying instead on TCR beta sequences and their occurrence across donors. An early release covering more than 500 HLA-typed donors comprised roughly 300 gigabases of sequencing data and some 79 million unique TCR sequences. Roughly five DR-DQ haplotypes were handled as single units for association and clustering, since linkage in the cohort was strong. Donor age, sex, ethnicity and CMV serostatus were compiled together with the repertoire data. Among 300 to 500 genotyped donors of the cohort, an average of approximately 200,000 unique TCR beta nucleotide sequences was sequenced per donor, of which 15% to 20% were non-productive. Besides the first cohort of 550 to 750 subjects, a separate validation cohort made up of some 110 different subjects was used. The number of typed donors differed by locus: about 629-630 for A, B, C, DRB1 and DQB1; roughly 510 for DQA1; 606 for DPA1; and 450 to 480 for DPB1. To decide whether each TCR beta V gene segment behaved as functional or pseudogenic, an earlier analysis of some 580 of the donors relied on high-throughput TCR beta sequencing.

The study at large found these results: Across donors, most TCR sequences were observed very rarely, whereas some public TCRs were present in many individuals. Assigning TCR associations to individual alleles was difficult when HLA alleles, especially DR and DQ, strongly co-occurred. Because some donors lacked HLA typing at each locus, the association tests relied only on the typed subset. A further reported finding was that TCR beta sequences accurately predicted the HLA-A and HLA-B alleles for most subjects in the first cohort. In a later genetic analysis, a missense DCLRE1C variant was associated with V-gene and J-gene trimming of TCR beta chains, and the association was replicated in an independent cohort. Over 15 rarely observed V segments, including chromosome 9 orphons, were excluded from the earlier analysis of about 600 of the donors because counts were too low. For the cohort, immune exposure information was limited to CMV serostatus. Compared with the approximately 720-donor mean, donors in an Asian-associated ancestry cluster had fewer N-insertions in productive TCRs, according to a later genetic analysis. The study listed approximately 150 TCR beta chains as associated with cytomegalovirus. Some IMGT-functional V segments, including TRBV6-2 and TRBV6-3, could not be distinguished by the 87-base-pair reads and were therefore excluded. Correlated functional status among segregating V segments might reflect linkage disequilibrium, but an unknown experimental factor could not be ruled out. The classifier was reported to diagnose cytomegalovirus status with high specificity and sensitivity in both the original and validation cohorts. In a later analysis, several top co-occurrence clusters were reported to appear linked to parvovirus B19, influenza, CMV and Epstein-Barr virus. The cohort was sequenced for TCR beta chains only, and without alpha or paired-chain data the features that could be detected were limited. In a later analysis, HLA-associated TCR beta chains showed more clonal expansion and lower generation probabilities than non-associated chains that were equally common. An earlier analysis of around 540 of the donors showed that most TCR beta V segments appeared in productive rearrangements either about 90% or about 30% of the time, which broadly matched IMGT annotations. A later analysis found that most CMV-associated TCR beta chains appeared HLA-restricted, with HLA associations seemingly driven largely by CMV exposure. The sequencing pipeline was judged likely to have produced a cluster of highly shared sequence variants as a technical artifact. According to the authors, the approach could potentially be generalized to other disease states and immunological phenotypes. In vitro tests confirmed that a few of the cytomegalovirus-associated TCR beta chains recognize cytomegalovirus antigens. The presence/absence analyses assumed that sequencing depth was roughly uniform across donors, and that assumption may not be true. In a later analysis, TCR association rates were found to vary across HLA loci, with the most associated TCRs seen for DRB1 alleles and the fewest for HLA-C alleles. At a false discovery rate of 0.05, a later analysis linked about 16,000 TCR beta sequences to specific HLA alleles.

This clone was seen more than once but under ten times. The antigen it recognizes is unknown. Qualities for individual bases were not recorded, and no much larger clone is one base off. The cohort comprised some 730 healthy bone marrow donors. Cohort members were all nominally healthy when sampled, although unrecorded immune exposures were likely present. The donor tested CMV seronegative and was one of the 352 seronegative cohort members. A peripheral blood sample was collected from each donor, and TCR beta sequencing was performed on peripheral blood mononuclear cells. The Qiagen DNeasy Blood Extraction Kit was used to extract genomic DNA from the blood cell samples. Library construction relied on the immunoSEQ multiplex PCR assay. A mixture of 60 forward primers for TCR Vbeta segments and 13 reverse primers for TCR Jbeta segments was used in the multiplex PCR. The CDR3 region of rearranged TCR beta genes was amplified from genomic DNA with a multiplex PCR assay. Amplified TCR beta libraries were sequenced as 87-base-pair reads on the Illumina HiSeq System. Concerning the study's data processing: Across the 670 or so repertoires, a later analysis counted roughly 77 million unique TCR beta chains, roughly 11 million of which were shared by at least two donors. A nearest-neighbor algorithm error-corrected the raw reads and collapsed the reads into unique sequences, merging closely related sequences to remove PCR and sequencing errors. To assign V, D and J gene segments, CDR3 sequences were aligned to IMGT reference sequences. For a sequence to be retained, at least a six-nucleotide match to both a V gene segment and a J gene segment was required. A rearrangement counted as productive if the CDR3 had no stop codons and remained in frame with V and J, and every other rearrangement counted as non-productive. Following IMGT convention, CDR3 was defined as the stretch from the second conserved V-encoded cysteine up to the conserved J-encoded phenylalanine. The earlier analysis of more than 450 of the donors excluded sequences that lacked an unambiguous match to a single V gene segment. In an earlier analysis of some 590 of the donors, a V segment was called functional when productive rearrangements were above 56.7%, and segregating when the standard deviation between donors exceeded 5%. To diagnose cytomegalovirus status from the catalog of TCR beta chain sequences, a statistical classification framework was built. A later analysis assigned V and J genes by comparing TCR nucleotide sequences with IMGT/GENE-DB human TR gene sequences. In a later analysis, CDR3 sequences and most-parsimonious VDJ recombination scenarios were assigned using the TCRdist pipeline. In a later analysis, each TCR beta chain was defined by its CDR3 amino acid sequence together with its V-gene family, and reads without a unique V-gene family were excluded. In a later analysis, 450 to 600 highly shared, low-generation-probability nucleotide sequences were removed to address suspected cross-contamination and a sequencing artifact. In a later analysis, a clonal expansion index was calculated for each public chain from normalized within-repertoire ranks of inferred template counts. In a later analysis, generation probabilities were computed with a VDJ recombination model fitted to out-of-frame rearrangements, and the resulting probabilities were checked against IGoR. A later analysis scored TCR-TCR, TCR-HLA and TCR-CMV co-occurrence with hypergeometric tests, applying a repertoire-size bias correction to TCR pairs. A later analysis estimated false discovery rates by permuting HLA or CMV assignments 20 times. A later analysis grouped co-occurring TCRs with DBSCAN, adding TCRdist sequence similarity when clustering within HLA-allele-positive subsets. For co-occurrence clustering, repertoires with fewer than 30,000 or more than 120,000 public chains were excluded, along with about five repertoires with anomalous nucleotide sharing. TCRdb obtained this table from immuneACCESS and retained in-frame rearrangements with V and J assigned. These tables miss some clones; where compared with another copy, unresolved V genes account for less than half of the shortfall, and the remainder is unexplained. V, J and clone size derive from that table, while D and trimming were established from the DNA sequence. The sample includes 160,000 or so clones, with roughly 79% observed a single time. The ten most abundant clones make up roughly 1.3% of the sample.

V is pared back by 4 bases and J by 7 bases, with 11 bases lying between the germline termini. The germline V gene yields SGDLS for CDR1 and YYNGEE for CDR2. Taken from cysteine to phenylalanine, the CDR3 has 12 residues. Only CDR3 DNA is held: 36 bases, read in frame from base 1. This receptor was identified in a man aged 30 to 39 in good health and CMV-seronegative. The chain uses TRBV9 and TRBJ1-1; the D region possibly corresponds to TRBD1 (6 bases align). What was sequenced was PBMCs. The CDR3 reads CASSPTGLEAFF. Here is the DNA: TGTGCCAGCAGCCCGACAGGACTTGAAGCTTTCTTT.